This T cell receptor (beta chain) was sequenced during a study of blood T cell repertoires in COVID-19 (dated by TCRdb to about 2020). As for the study more broadly: The collaborator samples originated in the United States, Italy and Spain and spanned the acute and convalescent phases of COVID-19. The material from the prospective study consisted of cDNA or gDNA derived from T cells, B-cell-depleted T cells, or PBMCs. The dataset comprised deeply sampled blood TCRbeta repertoires from subjects exposed to, actively infected with, or recovered from COVID-19. The repertoires were released in a freely available public database intended as a resource for research on the immune response to SARS-CoV-2. The samples were drawn from two sources: the first 160 participants of the ongoing ImmuneRACE study, and 1,254 subjects contributed by 6 global collaborators. Sample metadata almost always included a de-identified subject ID, COVID-19 status, age in years and sex. HLA class I and class II types, where available, came from metadata supplied by the sample provider rather than from assay-based typing. What the study reported, not specific to this receptor: The amount of clinical and demographic metadata varied by source and participant and was provided uncurated.

CDR1 KGHSH and CDR2 LQKENI are derived from the germline V gene. V lost 6 bases and J lost 4 bases, and the count of bases not matched to a germline gene is 10. From the cysteine up to the phenylalanine, the CDR3 has a length of 16 residues. The entry retains the CDR3 DNA only, 48 bases that are in frame from base 1. The immunoSEQ Assay, a bias-controlled multiplex PCR, was used to amplify TCRbeta CDR3 regions from genomic DNA. Per the original workflow: Nucleated cell counts per sample were estimated from amplification of reference gene primers within the assay. To quantify the absolute abundance of each unique TCRbeta CDR3 rearrangement, sequence reads were collapsed and filtered. For each sample, productive Simpson clonality was calculated by taking the square root of Simpson's diversity index across productive rearrangements. Held by TCRdb, this immuneACCESS table contains in-frame sequences only and omits some clones. Under half of the omission traces to an unresolved V gene where checked; the cause of the rest is unknown. V and J calls plus clone size are reproduced from that table; the DNA served to infer D and trimming. The sample table contains 410,000 or so clones; only one count was recorded for roughly 85% of them. The leading ten clones occupy 1.4% of the sample.

Whole blood was collected in K2EDTA tubes by collaborating institutions according to the institutions' own protocols. For TCRbeta analysis, collaborators shipped samples as frozen whole blood, isolated PBMCs, or DNA extracted from either of those sample types. Points on this clone: The antigen it binds to is not known. Base quality data are lacking; no much larger clone is found one base away.

Sequencing was performed on peripheral blood. The receptor was isolated from a woman aged 25 to 39 with active or convalescent COVID-19. The chain uses TRBV18 and TRBJ2-1, and 9 junctional nucleotides match TRBD2. For the CDR3, the sequence is CASSRGKREEYNEQFF. The nucleotides read TGTGCCAGCTCGCGAGGGAAGCGGGAGGAATACAATGAGCAGTTCTTC.